This T cell receptor (beta chain) was sequenced in a study of T cells in Graves' hyperthyroidism and ophthalmopathy. Whole-study results and caveats: Ophthalmopathy prediction by the model preceded onset by a median approximately six months. Within blood appeared most thyroid clonotypes that had expanded above 0.001.

V lost 5 bases to trimming and J lost 2 bases, with 12 bases between them. The CDR3 has 14 amino acids. Germline loops: CDR1 SEHNR, CDR2 FQNEAQ (reference sequence). This sample holds PBMCs from 9.5 to 10 ml fresh peripheral blood. RNA transcripts were the template for amplifying TCR beta CDR3 regions. First-round RT-PCR of the TCR CDR3 relied on the HTBI primer set. TCRdb used MiXCR to reprocess the multiplex PCR reads, holding one entry per CDR3 protein. This table holds 250,000 to 300,000 distinct CDR3 sequences, more than 10% found once. This clonotype was recorded at least ten times. The antigen is undetermined.

The sequence came from a woman aged 30 to 39 with Graves' hyperthyroidism that later progressed to Graves' ophthalmopathy. The V call is TRBV7-9, the J call TRBJ1-1, with D possibly TRBD1 on 5 matching bases. Sequences were obtained from blood. CDR3 in DNA: TGTGCCAGCAGCCCGACAGAAGTTAACACTGAAGCTTTCTTT. It translates to CASSPTEVNTEAFF. Complete variable domain (other parts from reference TRBV7-9 and TRBJ1-1): DTGVSQNPRHKITKRGQNVTFRCDPISEHNRLYWYRQTLGQGPEFLTYFQNEAQLEKSRLLSDRFSAERPKGSFSTLEIQRTEQGDSAMYLCASSPTEVNTEAFFGQGTRLTVV.